This T cell receptor beta chain was recorded in a study of blood T cell repertoires in COVID-19. Libraries were prepared by immunoSEQ multiplex PCR; TCRdb keeps only in-frame clonotypes and omits some of them. Found here are roughly 80,000 clones, around 86% of them singletons; the top ten hold 7% to 9.5%. This CDR3 is built from 17 residues. J gave up 4 bases and V 7 bases, and 17 bases lay outside the gene matches. From germline, CDR1 is LNHDA and CDR2 SQIVND (reference sequence). Sequencing input: peripheral blood. The receptor was derived from a human donor in a cohort sampled during active COVID-19. The chain uses TRBV19 and TRBJ2-5, with 8 positions matching TRBD1. In DNA, the CDR3 is TGTGCCAGTACCATCCGCTCCCCTCAGGGGACAGGAGAGACCCAGTACTTC. Its translation is CASTIRSPQGTGETQYF.